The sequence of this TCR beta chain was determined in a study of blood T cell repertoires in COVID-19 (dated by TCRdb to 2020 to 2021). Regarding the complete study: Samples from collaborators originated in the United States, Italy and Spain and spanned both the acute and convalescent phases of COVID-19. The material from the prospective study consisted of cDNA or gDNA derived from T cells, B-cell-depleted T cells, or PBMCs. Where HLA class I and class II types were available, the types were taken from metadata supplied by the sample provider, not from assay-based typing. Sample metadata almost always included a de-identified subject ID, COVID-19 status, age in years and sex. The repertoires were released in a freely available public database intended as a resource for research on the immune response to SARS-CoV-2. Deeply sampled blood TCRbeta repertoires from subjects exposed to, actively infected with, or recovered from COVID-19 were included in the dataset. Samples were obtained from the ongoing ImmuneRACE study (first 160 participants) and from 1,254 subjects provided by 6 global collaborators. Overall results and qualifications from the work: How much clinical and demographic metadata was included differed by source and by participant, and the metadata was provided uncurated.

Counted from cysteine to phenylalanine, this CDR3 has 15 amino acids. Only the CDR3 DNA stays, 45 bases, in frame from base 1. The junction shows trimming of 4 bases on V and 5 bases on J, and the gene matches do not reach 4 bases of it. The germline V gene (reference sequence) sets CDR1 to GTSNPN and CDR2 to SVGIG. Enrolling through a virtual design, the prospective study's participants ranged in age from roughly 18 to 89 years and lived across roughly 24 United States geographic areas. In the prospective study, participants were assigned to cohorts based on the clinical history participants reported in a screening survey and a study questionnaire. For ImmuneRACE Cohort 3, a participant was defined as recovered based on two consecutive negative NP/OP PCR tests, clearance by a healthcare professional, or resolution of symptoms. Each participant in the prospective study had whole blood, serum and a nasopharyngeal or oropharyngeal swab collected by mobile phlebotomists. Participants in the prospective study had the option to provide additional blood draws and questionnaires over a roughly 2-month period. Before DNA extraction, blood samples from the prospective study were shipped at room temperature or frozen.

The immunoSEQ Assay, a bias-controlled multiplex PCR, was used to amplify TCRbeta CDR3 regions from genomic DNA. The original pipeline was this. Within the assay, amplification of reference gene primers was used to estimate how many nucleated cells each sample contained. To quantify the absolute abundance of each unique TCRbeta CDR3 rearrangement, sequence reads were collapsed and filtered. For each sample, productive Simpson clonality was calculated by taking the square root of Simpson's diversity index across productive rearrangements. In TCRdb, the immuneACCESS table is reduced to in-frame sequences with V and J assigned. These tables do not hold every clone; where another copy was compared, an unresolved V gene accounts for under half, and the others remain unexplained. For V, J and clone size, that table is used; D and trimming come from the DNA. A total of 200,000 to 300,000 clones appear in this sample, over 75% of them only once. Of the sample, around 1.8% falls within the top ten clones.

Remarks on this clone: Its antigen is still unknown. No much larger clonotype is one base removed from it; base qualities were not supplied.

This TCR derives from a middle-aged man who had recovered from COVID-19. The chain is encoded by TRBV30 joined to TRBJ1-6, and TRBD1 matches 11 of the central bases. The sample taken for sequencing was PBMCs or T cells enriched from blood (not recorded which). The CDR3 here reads CAWNGQGADNSPLHF. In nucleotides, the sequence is TGTGCCTGGAACGGACAGGGGGCCGATAATTCACCCCTCCACTTT.